This passage covers 23 T cell receptor beta chains from one sample sequenced in a study of CD8 T cells in Susac syndrome. Random-hexamer reverse transcription was applied to roughly 0.5 to 1 ug RNA. One entry per CDR3 protein, called by TCRdb with MiXCR from the immunoSEQ multiplex PCR reads. The sample carries about 100,000 distinct CDR3 sequences, nearly 97% recorded once. The sample taken for sequencing was CD8+ T cells from PBMCs. The receptors stem from a human donor with Susac syndrome.

The chain has TRBV29-1 and TRBJ2-1; D is ambiguous. Looked up from germline, CDR1 is SQVTM and CDR2 is ANQGSEA. Trimming stripped 7 bases from V and 5 bases from J, with 12 bases between. CDR3 size: 12 residues. This CDR3 reads CSADRTHNEQFF. In DNA, the CDR3 is TGCAGCGCCGACCGGACGCACAATGAGCAGTTCTTC.

The chain employs TRBV3-1 and TRBJ2-7; D gene ambiguous. The CDR3 has 14 residues. V shed 4 bases and J shed 6 bases, with 16 bases lying between them. CDR1 and CDR2 from the germline V gene are LGHDT and YNNKEL (reference sequence). The CDR3 loop is CASSPSPRSSEQYF. As DNA, the CDR3 is TGTGCCAGCAGCCCCAGCCCTCGTTCGTCCGAGCAGTACTTC.

The V and J genes are TRBV7-9 and TRBJ1-4; D unresolved. This CDR3 has 14 amino acids. The germline gives CDR1 SEHNR, CDR2 FQNEAQ (reference sequence). The V end lost 9 bases, the J end lost 5 bases, and 16 bases lay between the germline ends. CDR3: CASAIVGSNEKLFF. In DNA form, the CDR3 reads TGTGCCAGTGCCATTGTGGGGTCGAATGAAAAACTGTTTTTT.

The chain couples TRBV20-1 to TRBJ1-5; D is ambiguous. The CDR3 runs to 14 residues. Germline V gene lookup returns CDR1 DFQATT and CDR2 SNEGSKA (reference sequence). V was pared by 5 bases and J by 2 bases, with 13 bases between. CDR3 protein: CSAAVAWGNQPQHF. CDR3 DNA sequence: TGCAGTGCTGCCGTTGCTTGGGGCAATCAGCCCCAGCATTTT.

CDR3 in amino acids: CASSFDGSQYNEQFF. The CDR3 bases are TGTGCCAGCAGCTTTGACGGGAGCCAATACAATGAGCAGTTCTTC. The genes are TRBV7-6 and TRBJ2-1; tentative D call: TRBD2 (6 bases). The V and J ends lost 3 bases and 4 bases respectively, with 13 bases between them. This CDR3 contains 15 residues. The V gene's germline CDR1 is SGHVS and CDR2 FNYEAQ.

This chain links TRBV24-1 with TRBJ2-1; 10 bases map to TRBD2. The CDR3 length is 16 residues. CDR1 and CDR2 from the germline V gene are KGHDR and SFDVKD. Trimming removed 4 bases from V and 6 bases from J; junction bases left unmatched: 8. The CDR3 DNA sequence: TGTGCCACCAGTGACCTGACTAGCGGGCCCGTCAATGAGCAGTTCTTC. Translating it yields CATSDLTSGPVNEQFF.

V and J are TRBV29-1 and TRBJ1-5, with TRBD1 as a possible D gene (5 bases). This CDR3 has 14 residues. The V end was cut by 4 bases, the J end by 2 bases, with 12 bases between. Germline V CDR1 and CDR2: SQVTM, ANQGSEA. The CDR3 region is CSVAEGSGNQPQHF. CDR3 nucleotide sequence: TGCAGCGTTGCAGAGGGGTCGGGCAATCAGCCCCAGCATTTT.

This chain connects TRBV29-1 to TRBJ2-3; 8 bases match TRBD2. V shed 6 bases and J 2 bases; nucleotides not matched to a gene: 10. Germline V gives CDR1 SQVTM, CDR2 ANQGSEA. This CDR3 comprises 15 residues. CDR3 nucleotide sequence: TGCAGCGTCGAGACCCTACTAGCGGTCACAGATACGCAGTATTTT. Protein sequence: CSVETLLAVTDTQYF.

The rearrangement joins TRBV12-3 or TRBV12-4 to TRBJ1-2; no clear D gene. Trimming removed 3 bases at V and 8 bases at J, with 16 bases between. The CDR3 runs to 14 residues. CDR3 in amino acids: CASSLGAALRGYTF. CDR3 nucleotide sequence: TGTGCCAGCAGTTTGGGTGCCGCCTTGAGGGGCTACACCTTC.

The chain recombines TRBV6-5 with TRBJ2-5; D possibly corresponds to TRBD2 (5 bases). V lost 4 bases and J 4 bases, leaving 10 bases between the germline ends. This CDR3 has 13 residues. Germline CDR1 MNHEY, CDR2 SVGAGI. The DNA for the CDR3 is TGTGCCAGCAGTTTGTGGGGAGCAGAGACCCAGTACTTC. Translation gives CASSLWGAETQYF.

The genes are TRBV24-1 and TRBJ2-3; 7 nucleotides line up with TRBD2. Germline V gene lookup returns CDR1 KGHDR and CDR2 SFDVKD. V dropped 5 bases and J dropped 7; count of bases not matched to a gene: 2. CDR3 length: 12 residues. CDR3 DNA: TGTGCCACCAGTGGTAGCGGGTATACGCAGTATTTT. Translation: CATSGSGYTQYF.

The chain carries TRBV15 and TRBJ2-7, with D perhaps TRBD2 (6 bases). The CDR3 covers 15 residues. Trimming left V 5 bases short and J 4 bases short, with 18 bases between. The germline gives CDR1 LNHNV, CDR2 YYDKDF (reference sequence). CDR3 bases: TGTGCCACCAGCTCAGACTCGGGACTCCAATACGAGCAGTACTTC. Its translation: CATSSDSGLQYEQYF.

The gene calls are TRBV20-1 and TRBJ2-7; TRBD2 matches at 7 bases. The germline CDR1 and CDR2 sequences are DFQATT and SNEGSKA (reference sequence). Losses at the gene ends were 2 bases for V and 2 bases for J; bases not matched to a gene: 9. CDR3 size: 15 residues. The CDR3: CSARRPGGGAYEQYF. The CDR3 DNA follows: TGCAGTGCTAGACGCCCAGGTGGGGGGGCCTACGAGCAGTACTTC.

The chain has TRBV18 and TRBJ1-4; maybe TRBD1 (5 bases). Germline loops: CDR1 KGHSH, CDR2 LQKENI. The CDR3 contains 13 residues. Between the trimmed V and J ends, which lost 3 bases and 8 bases, there was a span of 10 bases. The CDR3 DNA reads TGTGCCAGCTCACCGGGACTTGACGAAAAACTGTTTTTT. Amino acid sequence: CASSPGLDEKLFF.

This chain links TRBV29-1 with TRBJ2-1, with 10 nucleotides matching TRBD1. The CDR3 covers 14 residues. The germline V gene encodes CDR1 SQVTM and CDR2 ANQGSEA. V trimming: 2 bases; J trimming: 6 bases; junction bases outside the gene matches: 4. CDR3 DNA: TGCAGCGTTGAACGACAGGGGGCTGGCAATGAGCAGTTCTTC. Residues: CSVERQGAGNEQFF.

The chain couples TRBV4-1 to TRBJ1-5; D remains ambiguous. Germline V lookup: CDR1 MGHRA, CDR2 YSYEKL. CDR3 size: 16 residues. The V end lost 4 bases, the J end lost 4 bases, and 17 bases lay between the germline ends. This CDR3 reads CASSPGPLRRNQPQHF. CDR3 bases: TGCGCCAGCAGCCCCGGACCCCTGAGGCGGAATCAGCCCCAGCATTTT.

This clonotype was seen only once. The chain has TRBV4-1 and TRBJ2-2; D is tentatively TRBD1 or TRBD2 (6 bases each). Germline assignment: CDR1 MGHRA and CDR2 YSYEKL. This CDR3 is built from 16 residues. Trimming shortened V by 1 base and J by 6 bases, and 15 bases separated the two germline ends. CDR3 residues: CASSQVLGGDPGELFF. The CDR3 coding sequence is TGCGCCAGCAGCCAAGTTTTGGGGGGCGATCCCGGGGAGCTGTTTTTT.

The chain links TRBV6-5 to TRBJ1-5, with D possibly TRBD1 on 5 matching bases. V was pared by 5 bases and J by 6 bases, with 14 bases between. CDR1 is MNHEY, CDR2 SVGAGI, per germline. This CDR3 region has 14 residues. CDR3 nucleotide sequence: TGTGCCAGCAGTCTTGGGGCAGAGAGTCAGCCCCAGCATTTT. It encodes CASSLGAESQPQHF.

This chain connects TRBV12-5 to TRBJ1-5; possibly TRBD1 for D (6 bases). Trimming stripped 1 base from V and 12 bases from J, with 7 bases between. The CDR3 runs 11 residues. From germline, CDR1 is LGHNT and CDR2 FRNRAP. CDR3 sequence (DNA): TGTGCTAGTGGTTTGGGGACAGTCCAGCATTTT. Protein product: CASGLGTVQHF.

The chain links TRBV29-1 to TRBJ1-2; D unresolved. Germline assignment: CDR1 SQVTM and CDR2 ANQGSEA. With 4 bases removed from V and 3 bases from J, the gap between germline ends came to 15 bases. The CDR3 runs to 14 residues. In DNA form, the CDR3 reads TGCAGCGTTGCCCCCCCAGGATCGTACTATGGCTACACCTTC. Translating gives CSVAPPGSYYGYTF.

As DNA, the CDR3 is TGTGCCAGCAGCTCGGGACAGGGTGGCGCAGATACGCAGTATTTT. The encoded protein is CASSSGQGGADTQYF. The chain is built from TRBV7-3 and TRBJ2-3; 9 bases align to TRBD1. The germline V gene encodes CDR1 SGHTA and CDR2 FQGTGA. This CDR3 is built from 15 residues. The V segment lost 4 bases and the J segment 4 bases; nucleotides outside the gene matches: 6. Together with reference TRBV7-3 and TRBJ2-3, the CDR3 gives the full variable domain: GAGVSQTPSNKVTEKGKYVELRCDPISGHTALYWYRQSLGQGPEFLIYFQGTGAADDSGLPNDRFFAVRPEGSVSTLKIQRTERGDSAVYLCASSSGQGGADTQYFGPGTRLTVL.

The genes are TRBV3-1 and TRBJ2-5; the match to TRBD2 covers 9 bases. The germline V gene has CDR1 LGHDT and CDR2 YNNKEL (reference sequence). The V and J ends lost 1 base and 5 bases, in that order; junction bases with no gene match: 5. The CDR3 extends over 15 amino acids. CDR3: CASSQGAGGVETQYF. The DNA for the CDR3 is TGTGCCAGCAGCCAAGGTGCGGGAGGGGTGGAGACCCAGTACTTC.

The J gene is TRBJ2-7, the V gene TRBV4-1; 8 bases line up with TRBD2. Germline trimming cut 4 bases from V and 6 bases from J; bases unmatched to any gene: 11. There are 15 residues in the CDR3. Looked up from germline, CDR1 is MGHRA and CDR2 is YSYEKL. The CDR3 sequence is CASSRSEREPLEQYF. CDR3 nucleotides: TGCGCCAGCAGCCGTTCTGAGCGGGAGCCTCTCGAGCAGTACTTC.